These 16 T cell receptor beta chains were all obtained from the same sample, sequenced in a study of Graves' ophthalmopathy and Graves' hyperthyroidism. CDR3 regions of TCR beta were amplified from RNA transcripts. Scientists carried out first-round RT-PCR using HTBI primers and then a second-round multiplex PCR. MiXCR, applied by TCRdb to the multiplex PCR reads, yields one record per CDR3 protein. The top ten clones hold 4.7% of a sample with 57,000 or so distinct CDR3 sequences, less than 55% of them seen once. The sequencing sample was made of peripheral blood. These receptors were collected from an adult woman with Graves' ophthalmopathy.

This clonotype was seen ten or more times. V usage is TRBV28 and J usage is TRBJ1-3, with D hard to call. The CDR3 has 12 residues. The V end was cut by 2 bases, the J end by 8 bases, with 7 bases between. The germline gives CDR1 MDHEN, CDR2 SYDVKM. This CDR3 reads CASSLNRDTIYF. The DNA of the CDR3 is TGTGCCAGCAGTTTAAATCGGGACACCATATATTTT. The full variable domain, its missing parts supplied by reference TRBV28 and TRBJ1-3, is DVKVTQSSRYLVKRTGEKVFLECVQDMDHENMFWYRQDPGLGLRLIYFSYDVKMKEKGDIPEGYSVSREKKERFSLILESASTNQTSMYLCASSLNRDTIYFGEGSWLTVV.

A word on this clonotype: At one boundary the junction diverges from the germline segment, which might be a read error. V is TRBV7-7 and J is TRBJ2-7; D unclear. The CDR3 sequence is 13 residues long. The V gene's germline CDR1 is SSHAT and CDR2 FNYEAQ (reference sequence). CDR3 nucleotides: TGTGCTAGCAGCTTATCGCCTTTCTACGAGCAGTACTTC. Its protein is CASSLSPFYEQYF.

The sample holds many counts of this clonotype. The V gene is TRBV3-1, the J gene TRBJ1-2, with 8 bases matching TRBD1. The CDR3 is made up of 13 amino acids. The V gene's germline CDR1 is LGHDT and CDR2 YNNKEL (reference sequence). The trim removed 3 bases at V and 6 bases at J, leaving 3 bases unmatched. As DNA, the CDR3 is TGTGCCAGCAGCCAGACAGGGGAACATGGCTACACCTTC. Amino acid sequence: CASSQTGEHGYTF.

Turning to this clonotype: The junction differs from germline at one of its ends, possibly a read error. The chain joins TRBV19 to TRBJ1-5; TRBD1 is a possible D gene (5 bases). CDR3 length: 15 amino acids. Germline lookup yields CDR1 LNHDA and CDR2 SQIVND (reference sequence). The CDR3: CASNSGPGTNEPQHF. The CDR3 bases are TGTGCCAGTAACAGCGGGCCAGGGACCAATGAGCCCCAGCATTTT.

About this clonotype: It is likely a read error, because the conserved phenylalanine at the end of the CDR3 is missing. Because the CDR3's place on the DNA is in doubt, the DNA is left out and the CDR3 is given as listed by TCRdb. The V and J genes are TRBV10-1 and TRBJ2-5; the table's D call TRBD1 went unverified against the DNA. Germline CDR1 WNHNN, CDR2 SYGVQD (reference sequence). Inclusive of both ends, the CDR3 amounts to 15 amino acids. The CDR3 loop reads CASRDRGGYGYTFGS.

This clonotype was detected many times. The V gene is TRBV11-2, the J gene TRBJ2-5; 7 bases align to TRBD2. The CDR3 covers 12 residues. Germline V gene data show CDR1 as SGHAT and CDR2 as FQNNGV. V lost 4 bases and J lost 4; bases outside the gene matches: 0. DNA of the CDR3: TGTGCCAGCAGCTGGGGGGGAGAGACCCAGTACTTC. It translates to CASSWGGETQYF. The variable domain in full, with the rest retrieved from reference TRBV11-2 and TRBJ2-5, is EAGVAQSPRYKIIEKRQSVAFWCNPISGHATLYWYQQILGQGPKLLIQFQNNGVVDDSQLPKDRFSAERLKGVDSTLKIQPAKLEDSAVYLCASSWGGETQYFGPGTRLLVL.

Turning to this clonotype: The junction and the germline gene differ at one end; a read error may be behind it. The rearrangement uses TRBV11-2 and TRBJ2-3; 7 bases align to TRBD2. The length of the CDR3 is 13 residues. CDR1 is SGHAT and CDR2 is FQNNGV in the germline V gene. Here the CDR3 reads CVSRLTGGDTQYF. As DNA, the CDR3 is TGTGTCAGCAGATTAACGGGGGGAGATACGCAGTATTTT.

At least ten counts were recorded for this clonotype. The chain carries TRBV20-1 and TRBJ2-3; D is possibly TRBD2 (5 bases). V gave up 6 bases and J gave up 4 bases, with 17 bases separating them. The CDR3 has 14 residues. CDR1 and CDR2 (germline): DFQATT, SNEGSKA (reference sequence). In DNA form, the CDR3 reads TGCAGTGCCAGGCCCCATGACGGGGCAGATACGCAGTATTTT. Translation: CSARPHDGADTQYF.

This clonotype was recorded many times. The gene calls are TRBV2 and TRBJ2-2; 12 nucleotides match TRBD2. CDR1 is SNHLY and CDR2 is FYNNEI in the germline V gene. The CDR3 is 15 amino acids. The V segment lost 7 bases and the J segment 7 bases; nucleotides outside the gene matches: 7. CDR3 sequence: CASNLAGGLGGELFF. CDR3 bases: TGTGCCAGCAACCTAGCGGGAGGGCTCGGCGGGGAGCTGTTTTTT.

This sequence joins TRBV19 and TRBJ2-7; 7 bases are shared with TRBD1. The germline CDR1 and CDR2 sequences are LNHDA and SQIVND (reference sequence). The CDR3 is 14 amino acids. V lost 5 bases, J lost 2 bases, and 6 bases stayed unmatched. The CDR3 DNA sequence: TGTGCCAGTAGTCCTGGGACAGCTACCTACGAGCAGTACTTC. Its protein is CASSPGTATYEQYF.

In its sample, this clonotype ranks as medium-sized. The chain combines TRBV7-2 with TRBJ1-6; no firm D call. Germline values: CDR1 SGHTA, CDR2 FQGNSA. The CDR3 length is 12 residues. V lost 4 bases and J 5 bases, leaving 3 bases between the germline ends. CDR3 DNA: TGTGCCAGCAGCTCTAATAATTCACCCCTCCACTTT. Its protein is CASSSNNSPLHF.

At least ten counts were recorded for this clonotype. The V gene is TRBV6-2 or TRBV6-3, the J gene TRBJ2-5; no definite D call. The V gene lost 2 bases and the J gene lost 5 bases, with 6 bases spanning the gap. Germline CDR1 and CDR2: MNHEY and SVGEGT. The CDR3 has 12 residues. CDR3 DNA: TGTGCCAGCAGTTACGTGGGCGAGACCCAGTACTTC. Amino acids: CASSYVGETQYF.

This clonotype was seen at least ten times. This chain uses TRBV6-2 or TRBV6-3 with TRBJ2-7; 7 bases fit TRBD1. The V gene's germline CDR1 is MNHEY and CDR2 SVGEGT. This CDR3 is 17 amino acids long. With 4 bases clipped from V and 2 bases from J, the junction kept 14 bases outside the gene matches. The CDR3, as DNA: TGTGCCAGCAGTTCCCTTGACAGGGTTGAGAGGCCCTACGAGCAGTACTTC. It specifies CASSSLDRVERPYEQYF.

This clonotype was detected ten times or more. CDR3 protein: CASSVGSQRETQYF. CDR3 in DNA: TGTGCCAGCAGCGTAGGGAGCCAGAGAGAGACCCAGTACTTC. The chain uses TRBV9 and TRBJ2-5; D uncertain. Looked up from germline, CDR1 is SGDLS and CDR2 is YYNGEE. The CDR3 spans 14 residues. The germline V and J ends were trimmed by 0 bases and 4 bases, with 10 bases remaining between them.

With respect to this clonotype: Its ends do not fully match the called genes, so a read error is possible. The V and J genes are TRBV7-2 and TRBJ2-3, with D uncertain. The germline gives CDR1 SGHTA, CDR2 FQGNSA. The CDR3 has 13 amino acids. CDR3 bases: TGTGCCGGCAGCTCCGGGCCCACAGATACGCAGTATTTT. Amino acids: CAGSSGPTDTQYF.

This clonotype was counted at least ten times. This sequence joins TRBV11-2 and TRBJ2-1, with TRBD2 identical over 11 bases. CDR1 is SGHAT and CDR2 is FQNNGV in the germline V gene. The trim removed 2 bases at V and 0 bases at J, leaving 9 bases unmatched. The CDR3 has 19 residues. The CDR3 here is CASSLPLAGAVSSYNEQFF. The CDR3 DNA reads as TGTGCCAGCAGCTTACCACTAGCGGGAGCCGTGAGCTCCTACAATGAGCAGTTCTTC. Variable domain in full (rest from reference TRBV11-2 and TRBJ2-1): EAGVAQSPRYKIIEKRQSVAFWCNPISGHATLYWYQQILGQGPKLLIQFQNNGVVDDSQLPKDRFSAERLKGVDSTLKIQPAKLEDSAVYLCASSLPLAGAVSSYNEQFFGPGTRLTVL.